The present TCR beta chain was sequenced within a study of blood T cells in healthy people across ages. Study-wide results and caveats: When set beside aged donors, long-lived donors presented more naive CD4+ cells and higher diversity.

Comment on this clonotype: The antigen remains undetermined.

The authors ran a second PCR of about 7 to 11 cycles using a sample-barcoded 5' primer and a J-beta primer mix. MiXCR, applied by TCRdb to the 5' RACE reads, yields one record per CDR3 protein. The sample records about 1.4 million distinct CDR3 sequences, approximately 59% being singletons. V lost 2 bases and J lost 7, with 15 bases in between. The germline V gene has CDR1 SGHTA and CDR2 FQGNSA. The CDR3 runs to 14 residues. The source material was blood. The TCR originated in a man aged 18 to 30 in good health. V gene TRBV7-2 combines with J gene TRBJ2-7, with D uncertain. This CDR3 reads CASSLRTIGNEQYF. Here the CDR3 DNA reads TGTGCCAGCAGCTTAAGAACCATAGGCAATGAGCAGTACTTC.